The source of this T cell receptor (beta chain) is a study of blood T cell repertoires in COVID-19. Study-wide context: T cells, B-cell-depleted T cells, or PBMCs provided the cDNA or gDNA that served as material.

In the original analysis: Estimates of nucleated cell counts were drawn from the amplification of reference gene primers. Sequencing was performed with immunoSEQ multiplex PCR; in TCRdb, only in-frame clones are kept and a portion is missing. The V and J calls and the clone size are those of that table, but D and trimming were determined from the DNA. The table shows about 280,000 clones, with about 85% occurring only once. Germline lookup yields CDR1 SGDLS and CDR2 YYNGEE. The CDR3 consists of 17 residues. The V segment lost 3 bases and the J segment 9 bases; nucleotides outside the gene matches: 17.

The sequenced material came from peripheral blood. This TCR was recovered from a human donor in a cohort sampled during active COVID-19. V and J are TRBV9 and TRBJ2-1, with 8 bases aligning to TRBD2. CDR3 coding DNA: TGTGCCAGCAGCGGGGCCCACGGAGCGGGGGCCTACGTTGAGCAGTTCTTC. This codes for CASSGAHGAGAYVEQFF. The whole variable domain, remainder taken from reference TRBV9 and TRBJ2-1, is DSGVTQTPKHLITATGQRVTLRCSPRSGDLSVYWYQQSLDQGLQFLIQYYNGEERAKGNILERFSAQQFPDLHSELNLSSLELGDSALYFCASSGAHGAGAYVEQFFGPGTRLTVL.